This T cell receptor (beta chain) stems from a study of T cell responses to AZD1222 COVID-19 vaccine. Findings of the study overall: Once two AZD1222 doses were given, Spike-specific TCR breadth and depth went up. White British people made up most donors, females outnumbered males, and clonal diversity was possibly underestimated. Baseline seropositives among AZD1222 recipients totaled only five or six. Close to half of spike-specific TCRs reportedly recognize unmutated variant regions.

This clone was recorded once. The antigen is unknown. The ends were cut back, 5 bases at V and 2 bases at J, with 14 bases in the middle. This CDR3 has 15 residues. Germline assignment: CDR1 SGHTS and CDR2 YDEGEE. Generated by immunoSEQ multiplex PCR, the TCRdb table keeps only in-frame clones and is missing some. This table has roughly 80,000 clones, 90% appearing once. Sequenced material: peripheral blood, taken 28 days after the second AZD1222 dose. This clonotype originated in an adult who received the AZD1222 COVID-19 vaccine. The J gene is TRBJ1-5, the V gene TRBV5-8; tentatively, D is TRBD1 (6 bases). CDR3 sequence reads: CASSAGVLGNQPQHF. The CDR3 DNA reads TGTGCCAGCAGTGCAGGGGTACTGGGCAATCAGCCCCAGCATTTT.